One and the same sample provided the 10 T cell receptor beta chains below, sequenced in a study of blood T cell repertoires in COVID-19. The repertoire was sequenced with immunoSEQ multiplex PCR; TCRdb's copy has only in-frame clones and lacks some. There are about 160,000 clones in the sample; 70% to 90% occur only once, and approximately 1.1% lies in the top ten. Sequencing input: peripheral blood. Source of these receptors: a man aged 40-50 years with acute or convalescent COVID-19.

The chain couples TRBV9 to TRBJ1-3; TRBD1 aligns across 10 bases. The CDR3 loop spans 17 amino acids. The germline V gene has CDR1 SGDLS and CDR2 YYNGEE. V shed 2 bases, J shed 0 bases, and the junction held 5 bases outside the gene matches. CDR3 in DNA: TGTGCCAGCAGCGTTTGGGACAGGGGACGCTCTGGAAACACCATATATTTT. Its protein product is CASSVWDRGRSGNTIYF.

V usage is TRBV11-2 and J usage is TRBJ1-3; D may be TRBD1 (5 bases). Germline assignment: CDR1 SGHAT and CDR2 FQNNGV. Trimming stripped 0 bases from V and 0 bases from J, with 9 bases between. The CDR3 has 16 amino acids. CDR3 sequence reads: CASSLDTGSSGNTIYF. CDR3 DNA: TGTGCCAGCAGCTTAGATACAGGCAGCTCTGGAAACACCATATATTTT.

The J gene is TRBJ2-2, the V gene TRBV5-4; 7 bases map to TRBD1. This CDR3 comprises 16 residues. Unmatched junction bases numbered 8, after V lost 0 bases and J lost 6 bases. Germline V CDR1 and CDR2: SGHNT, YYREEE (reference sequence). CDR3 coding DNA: TGTGCCAGCAGCTTGGGACAGGGCTTATATCCCGGGGAGCTGTTTTTT. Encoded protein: CASSLGQGLYPGELFF.

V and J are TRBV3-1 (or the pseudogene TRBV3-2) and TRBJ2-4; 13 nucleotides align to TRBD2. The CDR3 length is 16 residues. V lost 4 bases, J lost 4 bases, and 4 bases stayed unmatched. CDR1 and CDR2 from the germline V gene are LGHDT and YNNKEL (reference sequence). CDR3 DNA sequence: TGTGCCAGCAGCCTTGGGACTAGCGGGGATAAAAACATTCAGTACTTC. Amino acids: CASSLGTSGDKNIQYF.

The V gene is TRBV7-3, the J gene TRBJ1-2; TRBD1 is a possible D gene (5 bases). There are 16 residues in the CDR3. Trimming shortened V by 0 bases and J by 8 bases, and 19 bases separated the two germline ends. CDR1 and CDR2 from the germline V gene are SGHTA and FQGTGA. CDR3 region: CASSLTPRAIQEGYTF. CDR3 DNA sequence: TGTGCCAGCAGCTTAACCCCCCGCGCGATACAGGAGGGCTACACCTTC.

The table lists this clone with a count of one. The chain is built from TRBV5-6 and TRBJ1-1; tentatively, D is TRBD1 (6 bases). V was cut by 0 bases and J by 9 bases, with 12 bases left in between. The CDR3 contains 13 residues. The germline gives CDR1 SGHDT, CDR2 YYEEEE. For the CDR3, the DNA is TGTGCCAGCAGCTTGGGGACAGAACTTAAAGCTTTCTTT. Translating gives CASSLGTELKAFF.

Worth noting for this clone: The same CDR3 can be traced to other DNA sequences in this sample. The CDR3, as DNA: TGTGCCAGCAGCGTAGCGGGAGGGGGCACTGAAGCTTTCTTT. The encoded protein is CASSVAGGGTEAFF. The chain links TRBV9 to TRBJ1-1; tentatively, D is TRBD1 (6 bases). The CDR3 consists of 14 residues. V was clipped by 0 bases and J by 4 bases, with 10 bases between them. From germline, CDR1 is SGDLS and CDR2 YYNGEE.

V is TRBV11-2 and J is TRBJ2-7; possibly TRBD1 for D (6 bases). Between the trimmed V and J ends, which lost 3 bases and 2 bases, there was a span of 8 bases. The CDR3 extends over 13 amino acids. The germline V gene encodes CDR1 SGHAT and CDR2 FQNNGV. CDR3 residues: CASSLDRPYEQYF. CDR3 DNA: TGTGCCAGCAGCTTGGACAGACCCTACGAGCAGTACTTC. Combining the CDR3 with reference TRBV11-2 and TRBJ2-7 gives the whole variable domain EAGVAQSPRYKIIEKRQSVAFWCNPISGHATLYWYQQILGQGPKLLIQFQNNGVVDDSQLPKDRFSAERLKGVDSTLKIQPAKLEDSAVYLCASSLDRPYEQYFGPGTRLTVT.

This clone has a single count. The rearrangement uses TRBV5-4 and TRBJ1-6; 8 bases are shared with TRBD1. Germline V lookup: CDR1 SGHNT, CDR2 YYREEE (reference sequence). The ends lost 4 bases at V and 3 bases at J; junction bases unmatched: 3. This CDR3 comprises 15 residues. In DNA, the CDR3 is TGTGCCAGCAGCCCGGGACAGGACTATAATTCACCCCTCCACTTT. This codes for CASSPGQDYNSPLHF.

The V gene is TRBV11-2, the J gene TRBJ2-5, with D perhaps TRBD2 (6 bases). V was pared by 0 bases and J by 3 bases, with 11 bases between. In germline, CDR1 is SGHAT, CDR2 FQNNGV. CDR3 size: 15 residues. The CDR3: CASSLEFSSEETQYF. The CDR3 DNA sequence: TGTGCCAGCAGCTTAGAATTTTCTAGCGAAGAGACCCAGTACTTC.